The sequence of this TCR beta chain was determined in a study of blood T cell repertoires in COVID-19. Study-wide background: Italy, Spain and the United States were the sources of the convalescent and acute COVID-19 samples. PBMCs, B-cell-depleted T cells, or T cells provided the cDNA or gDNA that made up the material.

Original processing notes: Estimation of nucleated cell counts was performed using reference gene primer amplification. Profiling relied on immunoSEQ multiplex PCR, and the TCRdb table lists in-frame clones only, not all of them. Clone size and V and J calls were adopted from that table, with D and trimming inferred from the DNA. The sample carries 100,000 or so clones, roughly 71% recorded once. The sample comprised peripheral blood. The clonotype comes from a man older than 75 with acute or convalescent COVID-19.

Here the CDR3 DNA reads TGTGCCAGCGGGGGGACCGGGGAGCTGTTTTTT. It translates to CASGGTGELFF. This chain connects TRBV11-3 to TRBJ2-2; TRBD2 is a possible D gene (6 bases). Trimming left V 8 bases short and J 5 bases short, with 6 bases between. Per the germline V gene, CDR1 is SGHNT and CDR2 is YENEEA. The CDR3 runs 11 residues.